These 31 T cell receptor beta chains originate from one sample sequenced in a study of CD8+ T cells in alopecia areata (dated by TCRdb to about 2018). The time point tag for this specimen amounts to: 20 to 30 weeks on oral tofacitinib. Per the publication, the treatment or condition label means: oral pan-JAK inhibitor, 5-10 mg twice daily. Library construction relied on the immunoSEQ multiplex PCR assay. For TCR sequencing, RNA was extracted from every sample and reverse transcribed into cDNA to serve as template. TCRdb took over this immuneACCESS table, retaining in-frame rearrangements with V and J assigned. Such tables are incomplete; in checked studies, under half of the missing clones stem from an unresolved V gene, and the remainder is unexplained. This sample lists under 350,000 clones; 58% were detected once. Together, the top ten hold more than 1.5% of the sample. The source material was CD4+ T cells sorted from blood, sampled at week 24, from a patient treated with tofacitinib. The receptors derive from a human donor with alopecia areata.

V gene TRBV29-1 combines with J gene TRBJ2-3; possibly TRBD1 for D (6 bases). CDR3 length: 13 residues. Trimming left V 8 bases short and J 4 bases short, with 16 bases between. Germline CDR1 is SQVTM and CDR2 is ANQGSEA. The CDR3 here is CSSESAGADTQYF. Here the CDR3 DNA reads TGCAGCTCTGAGAGCGCAGGGGCAGATACGCAGTATTTT.

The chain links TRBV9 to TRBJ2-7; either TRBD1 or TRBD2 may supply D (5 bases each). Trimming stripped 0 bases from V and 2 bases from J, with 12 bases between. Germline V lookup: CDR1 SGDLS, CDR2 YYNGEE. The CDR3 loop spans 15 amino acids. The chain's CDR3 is CASSVGAGTPYEQYF. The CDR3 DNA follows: TGTGCCAGCAGCGTAGGGGCAGGGACCCCCTACGAGCAGTACTTC.

This chain's CDR3 is CASSKGQGNEQYF. The CDR3 nucleotides read TGCGCCAGCAGCAAAGGACAGGGAAACGAGCAGTACTTC. The genes are TRBV5-1 and TRBJ2-7; 8 bases align to TRBD1. J gave up 5 bases and V 4 bases, and 5 bases lay outside the gene matches. The CDR3 has 13 amino acids. Germline lookup yields CDR1 SGHRS and CDR2 YFSETQ.

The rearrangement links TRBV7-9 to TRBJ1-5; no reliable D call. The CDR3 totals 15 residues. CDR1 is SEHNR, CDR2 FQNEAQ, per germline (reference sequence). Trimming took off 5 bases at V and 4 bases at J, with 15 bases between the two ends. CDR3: CASSHSRAENQPQHF. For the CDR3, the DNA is TGTGCCAGCAGCCACTCTCGGGCTGAAAATCAGCCCCAGCATTTT.

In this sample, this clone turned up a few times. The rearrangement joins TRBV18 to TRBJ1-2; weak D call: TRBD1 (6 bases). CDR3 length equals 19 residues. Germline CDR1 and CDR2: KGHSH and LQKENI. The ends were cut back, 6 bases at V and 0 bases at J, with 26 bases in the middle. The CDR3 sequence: CASSPTTPGGQGSNYGYTF. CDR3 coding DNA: TGTGCCAGCTCCCCAACAACCCCTGGGGGCCAGGGGTCTAACTATGGCTACACCTTC.

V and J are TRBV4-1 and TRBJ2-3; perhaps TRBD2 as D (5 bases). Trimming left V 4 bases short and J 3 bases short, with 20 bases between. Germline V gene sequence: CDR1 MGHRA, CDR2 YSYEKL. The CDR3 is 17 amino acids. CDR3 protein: CASSPPGGDGATDTQYF. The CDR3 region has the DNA TGCGCCAGCAGCCCCCCTGGAGGCGATGGAGCGACAGATACGCAGTATTTT.

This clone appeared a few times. The CDR3 region has the DNA TGCAGCGTTGAAACTGGGCTATTGGGCTACACCTTC. Its protein product is CSVETGLLGYTF. The chain uses TRBV29-1 and TRBJ1-2; no definite D call. The germline V and J ends were trimmed by 2 bases and 8 bases, with 12 bases remaining between them. The CDR3 runs 12 residues. Germline lookup yields CDR1 SQVTM and CDR2 ANQGSEA.

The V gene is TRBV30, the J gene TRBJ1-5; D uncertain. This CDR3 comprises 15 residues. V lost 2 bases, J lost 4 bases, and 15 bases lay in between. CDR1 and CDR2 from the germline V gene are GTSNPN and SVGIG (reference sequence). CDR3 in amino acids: CAWSFSKTGNQPQHF. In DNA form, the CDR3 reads TGTGCCTGGAGTTTCTCGAAGACGGGTAATCAGCCCCAGCATTTT. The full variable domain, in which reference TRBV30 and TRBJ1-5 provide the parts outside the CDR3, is SQTIHQWPATLVQPVGSPLSLECTVEGTSNPNLYWYRQAAGRGLQLLFYSVGIGQISSEVPQNLSASRPQDRQFILSSKKLLLSDSGFYLCAWSFSKTGNQPQHFGDGTRLSIL.

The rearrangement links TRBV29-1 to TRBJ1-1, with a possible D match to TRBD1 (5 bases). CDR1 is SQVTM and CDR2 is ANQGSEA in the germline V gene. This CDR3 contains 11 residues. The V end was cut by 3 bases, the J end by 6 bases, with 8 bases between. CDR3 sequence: CSVDLRAEAFF. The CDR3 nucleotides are TGCAGCGTTGACCTCAGGGCTGAAGCTTTCTTT.

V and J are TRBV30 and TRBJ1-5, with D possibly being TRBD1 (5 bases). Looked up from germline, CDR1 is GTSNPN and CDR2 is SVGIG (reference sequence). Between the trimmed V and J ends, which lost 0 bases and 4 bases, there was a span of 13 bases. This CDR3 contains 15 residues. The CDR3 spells CAWSVTLSGNQPQHF. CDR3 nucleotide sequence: TGTGCCTGGAGTGTAACACTATCAGGGAATCAGCCCCAGCATTTT.

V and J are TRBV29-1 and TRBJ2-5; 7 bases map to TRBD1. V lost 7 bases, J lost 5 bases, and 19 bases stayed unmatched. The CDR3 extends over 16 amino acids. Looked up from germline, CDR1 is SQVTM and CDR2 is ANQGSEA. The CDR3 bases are TGCAGCGCCCAAAATTCGGCCGACAGGGCCAGGGAGACCCAGTACTTC. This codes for CSAQNSADRARETQYF. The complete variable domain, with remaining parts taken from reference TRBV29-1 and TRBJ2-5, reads SAVISQKPSRDICQRGTSLTIQCQVDSQVTMMFWYRQQPGQSLTLIATANQGSEATYESGFVIDKFPISRPNLTFSTLTVSNMSPEDSSIYLCSAQNSADRARETQYFGPGTRLLVL.

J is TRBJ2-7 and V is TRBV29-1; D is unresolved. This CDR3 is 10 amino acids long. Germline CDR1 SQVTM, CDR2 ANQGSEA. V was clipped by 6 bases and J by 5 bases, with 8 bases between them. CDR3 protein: CSVAENEQYF. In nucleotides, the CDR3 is TGCAGCGTCGCAGAAAACGAGCAGTACTTC.

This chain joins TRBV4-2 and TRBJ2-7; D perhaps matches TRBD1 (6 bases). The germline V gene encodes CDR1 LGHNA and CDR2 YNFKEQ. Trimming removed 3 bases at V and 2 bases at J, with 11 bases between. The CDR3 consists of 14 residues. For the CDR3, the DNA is TGTGCCAGCAGCCAGGACAGTTTTACCTACGAGCAGTACTTC. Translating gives CASSQDSFTYEQYF.

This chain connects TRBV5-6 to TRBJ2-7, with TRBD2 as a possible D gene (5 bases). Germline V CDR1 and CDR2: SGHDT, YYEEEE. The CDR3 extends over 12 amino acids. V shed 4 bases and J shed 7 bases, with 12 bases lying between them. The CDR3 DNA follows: TGTGCCAGCAGCGGAGAGACGGGGGAGCAGTACTTC. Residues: CASSGETGEQYF.

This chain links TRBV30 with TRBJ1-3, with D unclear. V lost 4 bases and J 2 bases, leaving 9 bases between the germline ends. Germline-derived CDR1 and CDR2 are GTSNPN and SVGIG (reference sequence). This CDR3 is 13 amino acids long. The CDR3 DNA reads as TGTGCCTGGACTTTTGCGCCTGGAAACACCATATATTTT. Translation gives CAWTFAPGNTIYF.

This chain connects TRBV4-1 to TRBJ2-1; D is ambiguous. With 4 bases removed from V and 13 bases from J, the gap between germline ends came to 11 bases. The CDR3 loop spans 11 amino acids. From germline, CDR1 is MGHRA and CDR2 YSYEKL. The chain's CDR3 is CASSRGGFQFF. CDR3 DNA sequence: TGCGCCAGCAGCCGTGGTGGGTTCCAGTTCTTC.

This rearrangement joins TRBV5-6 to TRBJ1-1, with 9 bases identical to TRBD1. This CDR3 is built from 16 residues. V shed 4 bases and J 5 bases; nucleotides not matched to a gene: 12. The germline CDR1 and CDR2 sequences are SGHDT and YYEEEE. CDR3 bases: TGTGCCAGCAGCCCACCCCCCGGACAGGGGAGGACTGAAGCTTTCTTT. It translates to CASSPPPGQGRTEAFF. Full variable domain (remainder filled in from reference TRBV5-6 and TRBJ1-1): DAGVTQSPTHLIKTRGQQVTLRCSPKSGHDTVSWYQQALGQGPQFIFQYYEEEERQRGNFPDRFSGHQFPNYSSELNVNALLLGDSALYLCASSPPPGQGRTEAFFGQGTRLTVV.

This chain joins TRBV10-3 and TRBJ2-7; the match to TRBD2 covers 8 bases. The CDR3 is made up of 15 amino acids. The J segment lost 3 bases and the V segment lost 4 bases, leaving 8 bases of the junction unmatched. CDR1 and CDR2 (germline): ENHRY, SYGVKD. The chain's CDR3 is CAISGSAGESYEQYF. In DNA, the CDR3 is TGTGCCATCAGTGGTTCAGCGGGGGAGAGCTACGAGCAGTACTTC.

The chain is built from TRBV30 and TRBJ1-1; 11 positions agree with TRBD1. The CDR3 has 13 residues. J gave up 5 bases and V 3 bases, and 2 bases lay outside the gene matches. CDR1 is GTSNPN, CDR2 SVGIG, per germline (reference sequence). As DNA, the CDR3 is TGTGCCTGGAGGGGACAGGGGGTTACTGAAGCTTTCTTT. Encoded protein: CAWRGQGVTEAFF.

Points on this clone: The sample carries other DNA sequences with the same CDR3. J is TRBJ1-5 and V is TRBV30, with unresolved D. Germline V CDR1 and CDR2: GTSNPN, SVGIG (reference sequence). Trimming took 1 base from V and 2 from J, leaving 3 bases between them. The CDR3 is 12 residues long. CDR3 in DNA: TGTGCCTGGAGTGATGGCAATCAGCCCCAGCATTTT. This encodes CAWSDGNQPQHF.

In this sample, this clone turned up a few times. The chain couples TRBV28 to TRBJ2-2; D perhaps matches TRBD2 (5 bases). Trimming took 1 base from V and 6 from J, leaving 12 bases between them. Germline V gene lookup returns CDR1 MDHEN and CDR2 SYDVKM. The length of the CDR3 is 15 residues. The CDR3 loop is CASSLSPLGAGELFF. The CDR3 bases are TGTGCCAGCAGTTTATCCCCGCTCGGGGCCGGGGAGCTGTTTTTT.

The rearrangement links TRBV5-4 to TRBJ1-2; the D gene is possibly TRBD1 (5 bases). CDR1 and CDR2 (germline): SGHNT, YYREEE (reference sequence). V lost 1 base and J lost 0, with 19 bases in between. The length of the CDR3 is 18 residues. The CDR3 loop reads CASSLFARAHPPNYGYTF. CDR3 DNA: TGTGCCAGCAGCTTGTTTGCCAGGGCCCACCCTCCTAACTATGGCTACACCTTC.

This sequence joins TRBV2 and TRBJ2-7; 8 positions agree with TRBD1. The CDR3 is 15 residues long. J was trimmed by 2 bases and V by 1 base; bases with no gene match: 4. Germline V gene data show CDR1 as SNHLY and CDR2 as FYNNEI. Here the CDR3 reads CASSEGTGHTYEQYF. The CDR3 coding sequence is TGTGCCAGCAGTGAAGGGACAGGGCATACCTACGAGCAGTACTTC.

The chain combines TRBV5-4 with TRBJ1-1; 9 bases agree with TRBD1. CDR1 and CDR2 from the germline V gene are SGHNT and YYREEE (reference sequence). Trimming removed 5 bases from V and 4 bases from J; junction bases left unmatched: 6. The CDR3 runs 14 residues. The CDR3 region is CASRLGQGSTEAFF. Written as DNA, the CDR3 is TGTGCCAGCAGATTAGGACAGGGGTCCACTGAAGCTTTCTTT.

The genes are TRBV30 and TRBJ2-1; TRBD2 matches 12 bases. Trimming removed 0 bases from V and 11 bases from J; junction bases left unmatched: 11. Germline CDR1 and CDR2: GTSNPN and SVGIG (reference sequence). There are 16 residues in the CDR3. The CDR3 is CAWSVPGTSGLGKQFF. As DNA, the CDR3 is TGTGCCTGGAGTGTTCCCGGGACTAGCGGGTTGGGTAAGCAGTTCTTC. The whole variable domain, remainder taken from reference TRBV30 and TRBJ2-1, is SQTIHQWPATLVQPVGSPLSLECTVEGTSNPNLYWYRQAAGRGLQLLFYSVGIGQISSEVPQNLSASRPQDRQFILSSKKLLLSDSGFYLCAWSVPGTSGLGKQFFGPGTRLTVL.

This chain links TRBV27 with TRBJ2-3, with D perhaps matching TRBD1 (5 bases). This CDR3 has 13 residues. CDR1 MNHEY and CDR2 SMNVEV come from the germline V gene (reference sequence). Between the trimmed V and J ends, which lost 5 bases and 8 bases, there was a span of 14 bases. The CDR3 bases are TGTGCCAGCAGTAATAGGGGCACCGGTACGCAGTATTTT. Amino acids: CASSNRGTGTQYF.

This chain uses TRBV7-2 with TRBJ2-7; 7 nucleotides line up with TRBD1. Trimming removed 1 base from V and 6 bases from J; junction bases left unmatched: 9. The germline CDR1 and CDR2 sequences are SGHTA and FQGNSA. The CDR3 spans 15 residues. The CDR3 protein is CASSLVYGTASEQYF. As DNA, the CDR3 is TGTGCCAGCAGCTTAGTGTACGGGACAGCGAGCGAGCAGTACTTC.

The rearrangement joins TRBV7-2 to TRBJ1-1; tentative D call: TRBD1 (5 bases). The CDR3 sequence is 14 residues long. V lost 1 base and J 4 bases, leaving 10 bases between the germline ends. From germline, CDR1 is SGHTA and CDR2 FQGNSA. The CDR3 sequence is CASSLVGGTTEAFF. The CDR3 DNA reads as TGTGCCAGCAGCTTAGTGGGGGGTACCACTGAAGCTTTCTTT.

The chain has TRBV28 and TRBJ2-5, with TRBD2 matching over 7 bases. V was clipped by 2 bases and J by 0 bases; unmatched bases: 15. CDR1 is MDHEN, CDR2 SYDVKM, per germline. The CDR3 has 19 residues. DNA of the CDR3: TGTGCCAGCAGTTTAATCCCCCGAGCACTAGCGATATACCAAGAGACCCAGTACTTC. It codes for CASSLIPRALAIYQETQYF.

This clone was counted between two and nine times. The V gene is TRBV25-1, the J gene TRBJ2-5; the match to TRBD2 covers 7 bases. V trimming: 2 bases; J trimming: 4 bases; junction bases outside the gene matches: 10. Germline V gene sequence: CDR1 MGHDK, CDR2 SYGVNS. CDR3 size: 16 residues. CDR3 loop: CASSEEGLAAVETQYF. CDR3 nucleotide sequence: TGTGCCAGCAGTGAAGAAGGTCTAGCGGCTGTAGAGACCCAGTACTTC.

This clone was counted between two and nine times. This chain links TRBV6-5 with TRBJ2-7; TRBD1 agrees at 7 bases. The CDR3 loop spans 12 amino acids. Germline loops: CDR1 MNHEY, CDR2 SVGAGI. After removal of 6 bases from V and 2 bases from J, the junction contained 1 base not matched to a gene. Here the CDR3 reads CASRDRTYEQYF. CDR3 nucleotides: TGTGCCAGCAGGGACAGGACCTACGAGCAGTACTTC.